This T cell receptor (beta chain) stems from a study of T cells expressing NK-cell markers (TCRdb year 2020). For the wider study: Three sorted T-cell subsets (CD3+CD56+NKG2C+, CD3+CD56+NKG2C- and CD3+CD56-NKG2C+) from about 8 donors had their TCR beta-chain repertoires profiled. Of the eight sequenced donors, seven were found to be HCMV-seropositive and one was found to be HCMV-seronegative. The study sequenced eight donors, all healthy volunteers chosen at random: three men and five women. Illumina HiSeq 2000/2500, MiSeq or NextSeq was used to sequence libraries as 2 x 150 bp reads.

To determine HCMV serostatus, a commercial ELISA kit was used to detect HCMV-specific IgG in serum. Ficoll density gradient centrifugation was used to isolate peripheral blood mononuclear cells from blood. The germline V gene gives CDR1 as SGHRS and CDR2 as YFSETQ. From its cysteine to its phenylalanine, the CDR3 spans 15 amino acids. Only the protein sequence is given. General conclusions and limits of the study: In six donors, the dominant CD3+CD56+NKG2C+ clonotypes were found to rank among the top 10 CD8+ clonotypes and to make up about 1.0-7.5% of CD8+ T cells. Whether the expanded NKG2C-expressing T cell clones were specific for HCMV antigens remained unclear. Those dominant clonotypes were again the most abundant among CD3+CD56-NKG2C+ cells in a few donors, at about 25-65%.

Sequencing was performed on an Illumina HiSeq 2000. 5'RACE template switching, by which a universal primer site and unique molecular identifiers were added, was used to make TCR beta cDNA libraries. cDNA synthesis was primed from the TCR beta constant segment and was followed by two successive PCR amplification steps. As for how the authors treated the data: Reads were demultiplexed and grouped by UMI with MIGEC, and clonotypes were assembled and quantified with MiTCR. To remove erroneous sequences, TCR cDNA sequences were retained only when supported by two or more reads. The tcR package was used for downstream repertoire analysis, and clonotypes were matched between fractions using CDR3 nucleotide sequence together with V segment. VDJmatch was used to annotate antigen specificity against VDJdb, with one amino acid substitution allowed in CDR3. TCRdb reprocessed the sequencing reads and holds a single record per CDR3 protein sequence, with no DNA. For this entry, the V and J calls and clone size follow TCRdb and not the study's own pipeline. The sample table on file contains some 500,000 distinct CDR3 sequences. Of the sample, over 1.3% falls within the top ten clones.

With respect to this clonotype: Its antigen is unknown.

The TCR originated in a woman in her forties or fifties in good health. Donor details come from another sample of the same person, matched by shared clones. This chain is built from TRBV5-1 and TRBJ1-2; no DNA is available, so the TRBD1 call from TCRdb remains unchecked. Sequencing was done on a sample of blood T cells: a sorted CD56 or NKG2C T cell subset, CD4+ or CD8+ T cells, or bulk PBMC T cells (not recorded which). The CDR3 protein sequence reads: CASSSRDRGNDGYTF.